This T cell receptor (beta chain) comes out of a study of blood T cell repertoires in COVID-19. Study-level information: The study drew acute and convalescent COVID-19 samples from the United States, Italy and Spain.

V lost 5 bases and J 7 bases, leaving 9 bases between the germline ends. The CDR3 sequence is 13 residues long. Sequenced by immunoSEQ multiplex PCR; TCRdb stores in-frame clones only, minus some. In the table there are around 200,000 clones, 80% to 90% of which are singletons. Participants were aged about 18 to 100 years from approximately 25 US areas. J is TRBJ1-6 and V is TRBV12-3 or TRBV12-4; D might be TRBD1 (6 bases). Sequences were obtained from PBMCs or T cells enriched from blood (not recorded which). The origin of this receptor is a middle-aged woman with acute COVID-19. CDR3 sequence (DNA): TGTGCCAGCAGTCGACAGGAGAATTCACCCCTCCACTTT. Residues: CASSRQENSPLHF.